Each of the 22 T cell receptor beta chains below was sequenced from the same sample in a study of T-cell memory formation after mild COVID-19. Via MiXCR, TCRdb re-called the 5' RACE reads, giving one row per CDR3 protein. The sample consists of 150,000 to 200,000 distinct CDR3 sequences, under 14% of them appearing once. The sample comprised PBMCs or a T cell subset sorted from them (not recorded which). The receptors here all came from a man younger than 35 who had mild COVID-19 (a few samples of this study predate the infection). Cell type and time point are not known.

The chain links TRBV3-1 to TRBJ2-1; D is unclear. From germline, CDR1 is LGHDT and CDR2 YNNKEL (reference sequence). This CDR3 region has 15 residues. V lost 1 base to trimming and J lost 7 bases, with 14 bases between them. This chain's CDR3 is CASSQATGSWNEQFF. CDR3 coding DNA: TGTGCCAGCAGCCAAGCCACCGGGTCATGGAATGAGCAGTTCTTC.

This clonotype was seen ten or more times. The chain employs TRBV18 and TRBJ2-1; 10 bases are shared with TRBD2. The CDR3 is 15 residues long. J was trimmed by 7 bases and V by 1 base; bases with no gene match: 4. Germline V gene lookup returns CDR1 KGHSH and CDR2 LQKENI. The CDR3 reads CASSPLPAGGNEQFF. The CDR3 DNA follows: TGTGCCAGCTCACCACTGCCAGCGGGGGGGAATGAGCAGTTCTTC.

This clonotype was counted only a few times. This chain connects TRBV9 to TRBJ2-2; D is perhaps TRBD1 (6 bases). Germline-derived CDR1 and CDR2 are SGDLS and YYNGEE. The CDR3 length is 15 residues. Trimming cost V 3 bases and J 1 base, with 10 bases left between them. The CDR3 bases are TGTGCCAGCAGCGGGGAACAGGGGAACACCGGGGAGCTGTTTTTT. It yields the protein CASSGEQGNTGELFF. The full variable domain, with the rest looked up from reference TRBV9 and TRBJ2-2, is DSGVTQTPKHLITATGQRVTLRCSPRSGDLSVYWYQQSLDQGLQFLIQYYNGEERAKGNILERFSAQQFPDLHSELNLSSLELGDSALYFCASSGEQGNTGELFFGEGSRLTVL.

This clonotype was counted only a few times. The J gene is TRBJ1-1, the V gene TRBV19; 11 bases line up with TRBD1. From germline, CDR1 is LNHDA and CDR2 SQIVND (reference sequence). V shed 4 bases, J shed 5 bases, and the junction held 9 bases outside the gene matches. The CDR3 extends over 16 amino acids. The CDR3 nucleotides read TGTGCCAGTAGTAGTGGGGACAGGGGGTTCTGGACTGAAGCTTTCTTT. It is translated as CASSSGDRGFWTEAFF.

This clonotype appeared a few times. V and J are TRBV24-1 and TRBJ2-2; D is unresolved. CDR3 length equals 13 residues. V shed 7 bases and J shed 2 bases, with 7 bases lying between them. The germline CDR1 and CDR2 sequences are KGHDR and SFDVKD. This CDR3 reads CATRDPNTGELFF. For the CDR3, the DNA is TGTGCCACCAGGGACCCCAACACCGGGGAGCTGTTTTTT.

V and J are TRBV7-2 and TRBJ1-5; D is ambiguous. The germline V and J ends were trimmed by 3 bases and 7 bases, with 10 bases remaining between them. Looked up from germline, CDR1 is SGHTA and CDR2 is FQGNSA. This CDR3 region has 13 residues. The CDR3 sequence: CASSLSVGQPQHF. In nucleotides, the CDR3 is TGTGCCAGCAGCTTGAGCGTCGGCCAGCCCCAGCATTTT.

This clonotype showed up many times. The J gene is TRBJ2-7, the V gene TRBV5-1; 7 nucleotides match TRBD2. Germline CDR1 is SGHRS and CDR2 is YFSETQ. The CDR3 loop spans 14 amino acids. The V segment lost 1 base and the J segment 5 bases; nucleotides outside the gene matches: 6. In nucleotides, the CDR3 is TGCGCCAGCAGCTTGCAAAGCGGGGAGGACGAGCAGTACTTC. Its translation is CASSLQSGEDEQYF.

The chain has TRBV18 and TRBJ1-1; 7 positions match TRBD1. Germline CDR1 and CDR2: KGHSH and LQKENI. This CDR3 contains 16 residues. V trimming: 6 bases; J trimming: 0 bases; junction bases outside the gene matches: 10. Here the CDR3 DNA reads TGTGCCAGCTCTCCGGTTACAGGGGCCGTGAACACTGAAGCTTTCTTT. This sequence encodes CASSPVTGAVNTEAFF.

CDR3 region: CASRRQLTDTQYF. The CDR3 DNA reads TGTGCCAGCAGGAGACAGTTGACAGATACGCAGTATTTT. The chain employs TRBV6-5 and TRBJ2-3; a weak D match, TRBD1 (5 bases). The germline V gene has CDR1 MNHEY and CDR2 SVGAGI. CDR3 length equals 13 residues. V shed 6 bases and J shed 3 bases, with 10 bases lying between them.

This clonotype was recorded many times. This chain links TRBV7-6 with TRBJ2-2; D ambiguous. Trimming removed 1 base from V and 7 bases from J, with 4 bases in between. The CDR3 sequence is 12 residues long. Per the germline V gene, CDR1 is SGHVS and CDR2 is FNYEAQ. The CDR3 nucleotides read TGTGCCAGCAGCTTAGATCTCGGGGAGCTGTTTTTT. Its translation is CASSLDLGELFF.

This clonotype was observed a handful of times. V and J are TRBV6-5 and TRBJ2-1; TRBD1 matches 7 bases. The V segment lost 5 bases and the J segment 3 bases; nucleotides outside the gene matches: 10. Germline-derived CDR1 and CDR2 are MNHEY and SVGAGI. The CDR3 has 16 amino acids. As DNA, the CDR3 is TGTGCCAGCAGTACACCTTCGACAGGGATCTACAATGAGCAGTTCTTC. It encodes CASSTPSTGIYNEQFF.

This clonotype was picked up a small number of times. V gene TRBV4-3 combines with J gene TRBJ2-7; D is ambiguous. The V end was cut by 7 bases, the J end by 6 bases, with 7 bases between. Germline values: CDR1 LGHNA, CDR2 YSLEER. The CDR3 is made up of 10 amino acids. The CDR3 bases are TGCGCCAGCACAGAGAGCGAGCAGTACGTC. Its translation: CASTESEQYV.

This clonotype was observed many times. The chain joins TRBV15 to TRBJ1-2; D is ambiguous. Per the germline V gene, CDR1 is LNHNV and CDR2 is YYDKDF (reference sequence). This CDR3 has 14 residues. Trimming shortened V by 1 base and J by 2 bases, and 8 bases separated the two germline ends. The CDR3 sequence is CATSRGGLNYGYTF. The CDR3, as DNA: TGTGCCACCAGCAGAGGAGGGCTCAACTATGGCTACACCTTC. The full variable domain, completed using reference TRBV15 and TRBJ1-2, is DAMVIQNPRYQVTQFGKPVTLSCSQTLNHNVMYWYQQKSSQAPKLLFHYYDKDFNNEADTPDNFQSRRPNTSFCFLDIRSPGLGDTAMYLCATSRGGLNYGYTFGSGTRLTVV.

CDR3 sequence reads: CSVQAAGDTQYF. CDR3 DNA: TGCAGTGTTCAAGCGGCCGGGGATACGCAGTATTTT. This sequence joins TRBV20-1 and TRBJ2-3; possibly TRBD2 for D (5 bases). Germline CDR1 reads DFQATT; CDR2 reads SNEGSKA (reference sequence). The CDR3 runs 12 residues. Deletions cut 7 bases from V and 6 bases from J, with 14 bases between.

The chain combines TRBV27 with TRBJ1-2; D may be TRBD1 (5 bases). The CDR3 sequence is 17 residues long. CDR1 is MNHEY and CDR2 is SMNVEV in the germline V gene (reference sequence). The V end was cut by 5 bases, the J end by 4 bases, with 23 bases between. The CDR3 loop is CASSPSLRTGAGYGYTF. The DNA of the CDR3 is TGTGCCAGCAGTCCCTCCCTCAGGACCGGGGCTGGCTATGGCTACACCTTC.

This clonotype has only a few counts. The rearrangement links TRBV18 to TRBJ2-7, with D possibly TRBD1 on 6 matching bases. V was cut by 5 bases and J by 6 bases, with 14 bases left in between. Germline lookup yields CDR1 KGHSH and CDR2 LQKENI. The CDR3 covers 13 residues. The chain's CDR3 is CASSREQGLEQYF. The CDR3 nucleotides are TGTGCCAGCTCAAGAGAACAGGGTCTCGAGCAGTACTTC.

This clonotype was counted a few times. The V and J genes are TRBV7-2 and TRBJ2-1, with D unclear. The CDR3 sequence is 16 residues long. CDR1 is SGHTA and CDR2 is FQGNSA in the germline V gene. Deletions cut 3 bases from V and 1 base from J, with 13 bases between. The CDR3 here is CASSLSPSRSYNEQFF. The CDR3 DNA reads TGTGCCAGCAGCTTGAGCCCTTCCAGGTCCTACAATGAGCAGTTCTTC.

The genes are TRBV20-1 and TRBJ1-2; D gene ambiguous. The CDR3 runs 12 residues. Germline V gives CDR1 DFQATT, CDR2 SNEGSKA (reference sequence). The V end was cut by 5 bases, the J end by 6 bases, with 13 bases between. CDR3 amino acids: CSARRGKDGYTF. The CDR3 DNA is TGCAGTGCTCGGCGGGGAAAAGATGGCTACACCTTC.

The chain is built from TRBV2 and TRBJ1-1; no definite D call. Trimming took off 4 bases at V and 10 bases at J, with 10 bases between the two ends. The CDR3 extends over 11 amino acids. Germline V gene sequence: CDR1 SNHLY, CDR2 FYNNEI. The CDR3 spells CASSGGFGAFF. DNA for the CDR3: TGTGCCAGCAGTGGAGGGTTCGGAGCTTTCTTT. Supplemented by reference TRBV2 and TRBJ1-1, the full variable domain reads EPEVTQTPSHQVTQMGQEVILRCVPISNHLYFYWYRQILGQKVEFLVSFYNNEISEKSEIFDDQFSVERPDGSNFTLKIRSTKLEDSAMYFCASSGGFGAFFGQGTRLTVV.

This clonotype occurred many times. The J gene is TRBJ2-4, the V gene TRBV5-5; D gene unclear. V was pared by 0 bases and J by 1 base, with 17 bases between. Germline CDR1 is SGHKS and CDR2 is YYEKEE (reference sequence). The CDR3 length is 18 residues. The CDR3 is CASSLVGRAPLAKNIQYF. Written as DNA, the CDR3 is TGTGCCAGCAGCTTGGTTGGCCGAGCTCCCCTGGCCAAAAACATTCAGTACTTC.

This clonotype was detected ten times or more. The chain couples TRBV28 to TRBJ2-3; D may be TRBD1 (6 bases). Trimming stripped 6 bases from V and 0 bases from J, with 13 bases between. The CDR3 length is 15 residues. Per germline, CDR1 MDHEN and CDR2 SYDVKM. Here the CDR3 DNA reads TGTGCCAGCAGGGGACAATCAGGCAGCACAGATACGCAGTATTTT. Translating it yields CASRGQSGSTDTQYF.

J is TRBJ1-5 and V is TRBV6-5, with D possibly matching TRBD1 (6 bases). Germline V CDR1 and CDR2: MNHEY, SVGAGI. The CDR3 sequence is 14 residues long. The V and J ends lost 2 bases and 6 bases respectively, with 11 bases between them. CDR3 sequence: CASSYEQGFQPQHF. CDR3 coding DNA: TGTGCCAGCAGTTACGAACAGGGATTTCAGCCCCAGCATTTT.